The 25 T cell receptor beta chains given below trace back to one sample, sequenced in a study of cytomegalovirus exposure and HLA in healthy donors. Use of 60 Vbeta and 13 Jbeta primers characterized the PCR. The repertoire was sequenced with immunoSEQ multiplex PCR; TCRdb's copy has only in-frame clones and lacks some. The data hold some 160,000 clones, with approximately 77% observed a single time. What was sequenced was PBMCs. The receptors come from a man between 45 and 60 years old in good health and CMV-seropositive.

This clone was seen a handful of times. The genes are TRBV7-6 and TRBJ2-2; tentatively, D is TRBD2 (6 bases). The germline V gene encodes CDR1 SGHVS and CDR2 FNYEAQ. V was trimmed by 2 bases and J by 4 bases, leaving 14 bases between them. The CDR3 runs 16 residues. The CDR3, as DNA: TGTGCCAGCAGCTTAACCGGGAGTCGAGGCACCGGGGAGCTGTTTTTT. It specifies CASSLTGSRGTGELFF.

This rearrangement joins TRBV5-1 to TRBJ1-2; the match to TRBD1 covers 8 bases. With V trimmed by 7 bases and J by 3 bases, 8 bases remained unmatched. The V gene's germline CDR1 is SGHRS and CDR2 YFSETQ. This CDR3 has 14 residues. CDR3: CASGPGGMDYGYTF. CDR3 DNA: TGCGCCAGCGGCCCAGGGGGCATGGACTATGGCTACACCTTC.

The gene calls are TRBV5-1 and TRBJ1-2, with TRBD1 matching over 8 bases. Germline assignment: CDR1 SGHRS and CDR2 YFSETQ. J was trimmed by 4 bases and V by 4 bases; bases with no gene match: 12. This CDR3 spans 16 amino acids. CDR3 protein: CASSPPPGQGIYGYTF. The CDR3 DNA follows: TGCGCCAGCAGCCCACCACCCGGACAGGGTATCTATGGCTACACCTTC.

The chain couples TRBV19 to TRBJ2-1; 12 bases map to TRBD2. Germline V lookup: CDR1 LNHDA, CDR2 SQIVND (reference sequence). The CDR3 has 15 amino acids. V shed 1 base, J shed 7 bases, and the junction held 2 bases outside the gene matches. The chain's CDR3 is CASSIGLAGVNEQFF. CDR3 coding DNA: TGTGCCAGTAGTATAGGACTAGCGGGGGTAAATGAGCAGTTCTTC.

V gene TRBV28 combines with J gene TRBJ1-1; no clear D gene. V lost 4 bases and J lost 6, with 18 bases in between. Per germline, CDR1 MDHEN and CDR2 SYDVKM. There are 15 residues in the CDR3. In DNA, the CDR3 is TGTGCCAGCAGTTCCCGGGTAGGCCGTTTCTCTGAAGCTTTCTTT. Amino acids: CASSSRVGRFSEAFF.

This chain uses TRBV5-1 with TRBJ2-2, with D tentatively TRBD1 (6 bases). Germline V gene data show CDR1 as SGHRS and CDR2 as YFSETQ. The CDR3 runs 14 residues. Trimming left V 5 bases short and J 2 bases short, with 10 bases between. CDR3 coding DNA: TGCGCCAGCAGTGTTGGGGGCAACACCGGGGAGCTGTTTTTT. Its protein product is CASSVGGNTGELFF.

This clone was observed a single time. The chain's CDR3 is CASRDGQISYEQYF. CDR3 bases: TGCGCCAGCAGGGACGGACAGATTTCCTACGAGCAGTACTTC. The rearrangement joins TRBV10-2 to TRBJ2-7, with a weak D call TRBD1 (6 bases). Between the trimmed V and J ends, which lost 6 bases and 1 base, there was a span of 13 bases. CDR3 length equals 14 residues. Looked up from germline, CDR1 is WSHSY and CDR2 is SAAADI.

The V gene is TRBV7-2, the J gene TRBJ2-2; D is unresolved. Germline V CDR1 and CDR2: SGHTA, FQGNSA. This CDR3 is 12 amino acids long. The V and J ends lost 5 bases and 3 bases respectively, with 4 bases between them. The CDR3 protein is CASSQYTGELFF. CDR3 bases: TGTGCCAGCAGCCAGTACACCGGGGAGCTGTTTTTT.

This clone has only one observation. This chain uses TRBV6-1 with TRBJ1-5; 7 positions agree with TRBD1. The CDR3 totals 15 residues. Looked up from germline, CDR1 is MNHNS and CDR2 is SASEGT. The V segment lost 3 bases and the J segment 3 bases; nucleotides outside the gene matches: 5. CDR3 DNA sequence: TGTGCCAGCAGTGACAGGGGGTCACACAATCAGCCCCAGCATTTT. Its protein product is CASSDRGSHNQPQHF.

This chain links TRBV4-1 with TRBJ1-2; tentative D call: TRBD1 (6 bases). Germline V gene data show CDR1 as MGHRA and CDR2 as YSYEKL. The CDR3 spans 15 residues. Trimming cost V 3 bases and J 4 bases, with 15 bases left between them. CDR3 loop: CASSQPGGAGYGYTF. CDR3 nucleotide sequence: TGCGCCAGCAGCCAGCCGGGGGGGGCGGGCTATGGCTACACCTTC.

V is TRBV7-6 and J is TRBJ2-7, with D unresolved. This CDR3 comprises 12 residues. The germline CDR1 and CDR2 sequences are SGHVS and FNYEAQ. V was trimmed by 3 bases and J by 7 bases, leaving 10 bases between them. CDR3 amino acids: CASSFVPGEQYF. In DNA, the CDR3 is TGTGCCAGCAGCTTCGTCCCCGGGGAGCAGTACTTC.

The rearrangement uses TRBV19 and TRBJ2-5; a weak D match, TRBD2 (7 bases). V lost 5 bases and J lost 5, with 12 bases in between. The CDR3 spans 13 residues. CDR1 is LNHDA, CDR2 SQIVND, per germline (reference sequence). The CDR3 loop reads CASSPGGYETQYF. CDR3 coding DNA: TGTGCCAGTAGTCCGGGGGGCTATGAGACCCAGTACTTC.

The rearrangement joins TRBV4-1 to TRBJ2-1, with D perhaps matching TRBD2 (6 bases). With 0 bases removed from V and 4 bases from J, the gap between germline ends came to 10 bases. The CDR3 covers 15 residues. Per germline, CDR1 MGHRA and CDR2 YSYEKL. The CDR3 DNA is TGCGCCAGCAGCCAAGAGACGGGGAGGTACAATGAGCAGTTCTTC. Encoded protein: CASSQETGRYNEQFF.

The chain combines TRBV7-9 with TRBJ2-7; maybe TRBD1 (7 bases). This CDR3 is built from 15 residues. V lost 3 bases and J 0 bases, leaving 12 bases between the germline ends. From germline, CDR1 is SEHNR and CDR2 FQNEAQ (reference sequence). CDR3 coding DNA: TGTGCCAGCAGCTTCGGCGGGACAGTCTCCTACGAGCAGTACTTC. Protein product: CASSFGGTVSYEQYF.

The chain joins TRBV5-1 to TRBJ2-1; 8 positions match TRBD2. Germline assignment: CDR1 SGHRS and CDR2 YFSETQ. The V and J ends lost 4 bases and 4 bases, in that order; junction bases with no gene match: 10. There are 16 residues in the CDR3. The CDR3 region has the DNA TGCGCCAGCAGCGGCCTGAGCGGGGGAACGTACAATGAGCAGTTCTTC. Translation gives CASSGLSGGTYNEQFF.

This clone has only a few counts. V and J are TRBV5-1 and TRBJ2-7; TRBD1 agrees at 10 bases. This CDR3 spans 15 amino acids. The V and J ends lost 1 base and 5 bases, in that order; junction bases with no gene match: 6. Germline V lookup: CDR1 SGHRS, CDR2 YFSETQ. DNA of the CDR3: TGCGCCAGCAGCTTGACCGGGACAGGGGTCGACGAGCAGTACTTC. Translation gives CASSLTGTGVDEQYF.

This clone has only one observation. V and J are TRBV5-1 and TRBJ2-7, with a weak D call TRBD2 (7 bases). CDR3 size: 14 residues. V lost 4 bases, J lost 4 bases, and 15 bases lay in between. The germline CDR1 and CDR2 sequences are SGHRS and YFSETQ. The CDR3 DNA reads as TGCGCCAGCAGCCCGGGGGGCGCAACTTACGAGCAGTACTTC. This translates into CASSPGGATYEQYF.

The V gene is TRBV6-1, the J gene TRBJ2-5, with 9 bases that match TRBD1. Trimming took 5 bases from V and 4 from J; bases not matched to a gene: 5. This CDR3 contains 14 residues. In germline, CDR1 is MNHNS, CDR2 SASEGT. The CDR3 region has the DNA TGTGCCAGCAGTCCGACAGGGGGTGGAGAGACCCAGTACTTC. Protein product: CASSPTGGGETQYF.

The chain employs TRBV28 and TRBJ2-2; TRBD1 aligns across 9 bases. Trimming took 6 bases from V and 5 from J; bases not matched to a gene: 7. Germline assignment: CDR1 MDHEN and CDR2 SYDVKM. This CDR3 region has 15 residues. CDR3 coding DNA: TGTGCCAGCAGGTCCCCGGGACAGGGTACCGGGGAGCTGTTTTTT. This encodes CASRSPGQGTGELFF.

The table lists this clone with a count of one. This rearrangement joins TRBV14 to TRBJ1-5; D is undetermined. The germline gives CDR1 SGHDN, CDR2 FVKESK. The CDR3 loop spans 13 amino acids. The germline V and J ends were trimmed by 4 bases and 8 bases, with 12 bases remaining between them. The CDR3 coding sequence is TGTGCCAGCAGCCTAGGATACGCGGAGCCCCAGCATTTT. Amino acids: CASSLGYAEPQHF.

This clone showed up just a few times. The chain employs TRBV5-1 and TRBJ2-3, with D maybe TRBD1 (6 bases). The CDR3 length is 15 residues. Trimming took off 4 bases at V and 1 base at J, with 13 bases between the two ends. CDR1 and CDR2 from the germline V gene are SGHRS and YFSETQ. The CDR3: CASSDQQGGTDTQYF. CDR3 nucleotides: TGCGCCAGCAGCGATCAACAGGGCGGCACAGATACGCAGTATTTT. The full variable domain, completed using reference TRBV5-1 and TRBJ2-3, is KAGVTQTPRYLIKTRGQQVTLSCSPISGHRSVSWYQQTPGQGLQFLFEYFSETQRNKGNFPGRFSGRQFSNSRSEMNVSTLELGDSALYLCASSDQQGGTDTQYFGPGTRLTVL.

The V call is TRBV11-2, the J call TRBJ2-7, with 8 bases that match TRBD1. V dropped 0 bases and J dropped 7; count of bases not matched to a gene: 14. CDR3 length: 17 amino acids. Germline assignment: CDR1 SGHAT and CDR2 FQNNGV. CDR3 region: CASSLEGSGRGRGEQYF. As DNA, the CDR3 is TGTGCCAGCAGCTTAGAAGGTTCCGGCAGGGGGCGAGGGGAGCAGTACTTC. Full variable domain (remainder filled in from reference TRBV11-2 and TRBJ2-7): EAGVAQSPRYKIIEKRQSVAFWCNPISGHATLYWYQQILGQGPKLLIQFQNNGVVDDSQLPKDRFSAERLKGVDSTLKIQPAKLEDSAVYLCASSLEGSGRGRGEQYFGPGTRLTVT.

This clone was recorded a few times. This sequence joins TRBV11-2 and TRBJ2-3; TRBD1 agrees at 11 bases. The germline V gene has CDR1 SGHAT and CDR2 FQNNGV. V was pared by 2 bases and J by 2 bases, with 3 bases of the junction left unmatched. The CDR3 contains 16 residues. DNA of the CDR3: TGTGCCAGCAGCTTACGAGGACAGGGGGCCACAGATACGCAGTATTTT. Amino acid sequence: CASSLRGQGATDTQYF.

In this sample, this clone turned up once. The chain joins TRBV7-7 to TRBJ1-1; D might be TRBD1 (6 bases). Trimming took 5 bases from V and 6 from J, leaving 13 bases between them. The CDR3 covers 13 residues. CDR1 and CDR2 from the germline V gene are SSHAT and FNYEAQ (reference sequence). The CDR3 is CASSRDRLSEAFF. In nucleotides, the CDR3 is TGTGCCAGCAGCCGAGACAGGTTATCTGAAGCTTTCTTT.

The CDR3 DNA reads TGTGCCAGCAGTTTATCGTGGCAGGGGGATGAAAAACTGTTTTTT. It specifies CASSLSWQGDEKLFF. The genes are TRBV27 and TRBJ1-4, with 7 bases that match TRBD1. CDR1 and CDR2 from the germline V gene are MNHEY and SMNVEV (reference sequence). V shed 0 bases and J 6 bases; nucleotides not matched to a gene: 4. CDR3 length equals 15 residues.